This section outlines one T cell receptor (beta chain) sequence together with its context. This record comes from a study of T cell responses to AZD1222 COVID-19 vaccine. CDR3 length equals 20 residues. Germline V gene lookup returns CDR1 LNHDA and CDR2 SQIVND (reference sequence). The V gene lost 0 bases and the J gene lost 1 base, with 22 bases spanning the gap. TCRdb keeps only in-frame clones here, not all; method: immunoSEQ multiplex PCR. The sample carries under 150,000 clones, about 90% recorded once. The origin of this receptor is an adult in good health. This sequence joins TRBV19 and TRBJ1-5, with D hard to call. Sequencing used peripheral blood, obtained on day 0 of AZD1222 vaccination. In DNA, the CDR3 is TGTGCCAGTAGTATAGAGAGGAGCCGCCCTTCATTTGGAAGCAATCAGCCCCAGCATTTT. Its translation is CASSIERSRPSFGSNQPQHF.